This T cell receptor (beta chain) was identified during a study of shared clonotypes between healthy human individuals (dated by TCRdb to 2020 to 2022). For the study in its entirety: Three men and a couple of women, aged 18 to 49 years, made up the cohort. Each donor's leukapheresis produced roughly between about 0.8 and 10 billion PBMCs. To increase sequencing depth and limit assay-specific biases, different laboratories used diverse techniques to prepare libraries and sequence TCR repertoires. To estimate repertoire size and how much clonotype sharing occurs between individuals, the study deeply sequenced the blood TCR repertoires of 5 or 6 healthy adults. For each donor, CD4 naive and CD4 memory were each run on three plates, CD8 naive on two plates, and CD8 memory on one plate. Broad study findings and their caveats: When a few donors were compared, the shared fraction of clonotypes was about 5.2% for naive CD4, about 4% for naive CD8, more than 2% for memory CD4, and approximately 0.4% for memory CD8. Incomplete sequencing was indicated by rarefaction of sorted-subset datasets, despite the large sequencing depth. Based on pairwise subsampling, the degree of clonotype sharing among donors was expected to be affected by sequencing depth. Estimated clonotype richness was generally larger for naive than for memory subsets. Compared with non-shared clonotypes, clonotypes shared by all four sorted-subset donors had higher generation probabilities. Only blood was sampled, and tissue TCR repertoires likely differ from those in blood. Because the study included a small number of donors, the genetic and exposure-history diversity represented was limited.

Healthy HIV-negative adults with no recently reported acute infections or vaccinations were included as donors. All donors were Caucasian adults living in Nashville, Tennessee, USA. CD4+ T cells were enriched through magnetic negative selection, after which naive cells were positively selected on CD45RA and the remaining negative fraction served as the memory subset. Blood was obtained by leukapheresis, after which PBMCs were separated by Ficoll-Histopaque density gradient centrifugation and cryopreserved in liquid nitrogen vapor phase. Analytical flow cytometry was used to check the purity and quantity of each magnetically sorted T cell population. Genomic DNA was isolated from each sorted fraction and quantified by UV absorbance on a Nanodrop 2000c. TCR CDR3 regions were amplified from genomic DNA by multiplex PCR using the deep immunoSEQ assay. For each cell subset, the extracted genomic DNA was distributed evenly across all wells of several immunoSEQ 96-well plates, and each plate served as one replicate. For sorted subsets, about 200 ng genomic DNA, equal to approximately 30,000 T cell genomes, was loaded into each replicate PCR. Purified libraries were measured with a Qubit 3.0 fluorometer, size-checked on a Bioanalyzer 2100, and measured again with the KAPA Library Quantification kit. Each immunoSEQ 96-well plate was sequenced on its own single-read 150-cycle Illumina NextSeq 550 flow cell. On the study's bioinformatics: Because the immunoSEQ output included only junctional sequences and no quality scores, the filtering could not be the same as the filtering used for full-length reads. To assign V/J genes and CDR3, sequences were annotated using PyIR, a Python wrapper for IgBLAST v1.9, with IMGT germline references. Reads were filtered out if the reads had weak V/J assignments (E-value above 1e-6), no CDR3, stop codons, out-of-frame junctions, or ambiguous translated residues. V3J clonotypes were defined as sequences sharing an identical inferred V gene, J gene, and CDR3 amino acid sequence. The percentage overlap between two repertoires was calculated by dividing the number of shared unique clonotypes by the size of the smaller repertoire. Repertoire richness was assessed with RTK rarefaction, the Chao1 estimator, and Recon v2.1 estimates of unobserved clonotypes. Generation probabilities for all TCRbeta clonotypes obtained by the gDNA method from a handful of donors were computed using OLGA. Entries here come from immuneACCESS through TCRdb and include only in-frame sequences with V and J called. Some clones fail to appear in such tables; in the studies checked, an unresolved V gene covers under half of the shortfall, and the cause of the remainder is unknown. That table is the source of V, J and clone size, and D and trimming were worked out from the DNA. The table for this sample lists around 1 million clones; approximately 80% of them were counted only once. Together, the top ten hold approximately 1.5% of the sample.

Remarks on this clone: Its binding antigen is unknown. Qualities for individual bases were not recorded, and no much larger clone is one base off.

The CDR3 runs 15 amino acids, cysteine and phenylalanine included. Only CDR3 DNA is held: 45 bases, read in frame from base 1. CDR1 is given as KGHSH and CDR2 as LQKENI, both from the germline V gene. Trimmed from V: 7 bases; trimmed from J: 1 base; junction bases lacking a gene match: 5. Input material: memory CD4+ T cells sorted from blood. The cell subset or site label here, explained by the study, means: CD45RA-negative fraction. The chain is assembled from TRBV18 and TRBJ2-5, and 11 junctional nucleotides match TRBD2. The origin of this receptor is a man aged 18 to 29 in good health. This receptor carries the CDR3 CASLLGTSGQETQYF. The DNA is TGTGCCAGCTTACTCGGGACTAGCGGCCAAGAGACCCAGTACTTC.